This T cell receptor beta chain was profiled in a study of CD8+ T cells in alopecia areata. Study at large: The study gave treated patients oral tofacitinib at 5 to 10 mg twice daily.

Study-wide results and caveats: Whereas mice showed it more clearly, TCR sharing across patients was murkier, possibly because of HLA. Affected lesional scalp, above all in alopecia totalis/universalis, was more clonal than normal scalp.

The CDR3 contains 15 residues. V trimming: 2 bases; J trimming: 4 bases; junction bases outside the gene matches: 7. The germline V gene has CDR1 SGHVS and CDR2 FNYEAQ. As part of sample collection, lesional scalp punch biopsies and peripheral blood were taken from alopecia areata patients. Remarks on this clone: The antigen is undetermined.

Reverse transcribed after extraction, RNA yielded cDNA as the sequencing template. Clones were read by immunoSEQ multiplex PCR, and TCRdb kept only the in-frame ones, dropping some. The sample includes thousands of clones, roughly 66% of them seen just once. Sequenced material: skin, taken at week 0. The genes are TRBV7-6 and TRBJ2-5, with 7 bases lining up with TRBD2. This clonotype was obtained from a human donor with alopecia areata. The CDR3 loop reads CASSLPGGFSETQYF. Here the CDR3 DNA reads TGTGCCAGCAGCTTACCCGGGGGGTTCTCAGAGACCCAGTACTTC.